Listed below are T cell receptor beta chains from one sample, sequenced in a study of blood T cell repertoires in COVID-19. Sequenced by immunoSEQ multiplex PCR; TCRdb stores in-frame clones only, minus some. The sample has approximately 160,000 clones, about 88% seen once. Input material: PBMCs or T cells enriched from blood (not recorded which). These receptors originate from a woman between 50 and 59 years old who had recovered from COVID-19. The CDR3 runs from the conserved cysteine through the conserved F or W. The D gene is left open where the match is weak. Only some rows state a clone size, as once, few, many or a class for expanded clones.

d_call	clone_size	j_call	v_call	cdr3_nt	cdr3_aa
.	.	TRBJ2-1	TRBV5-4	TGTGCCAGCAGCGCGAGCGCGTCCTCCTACAATGAGCAGTTCTTC	CASSASASSYNEQFF
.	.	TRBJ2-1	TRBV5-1	TGCGCCAGCAGCCTATCGCCGGGACACCTGGACAATGAGCAGTTCTTC	CASSLSPGHLDNEQFF
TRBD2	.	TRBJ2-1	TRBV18	TGTGCCAGCTCACCCCTCAGGGCTAGCGGGAGTAGTTATGAGCAGTTCTTC	CASSPLRASGSSYEQFF
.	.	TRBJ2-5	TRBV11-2	TGTGCCAGCACCCCTAAGCCTCAAGAGACCCAGTACTTC	CASTPKPQETQYF
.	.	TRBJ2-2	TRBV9	TGTGCCAGCAGCGTTCGGTCAACGAACACCGGGGAGCTGTTTTTT	CASSVRSTNTGELFF
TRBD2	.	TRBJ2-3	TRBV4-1	TGCGCCAGCAGCCCCTCCGGGACTAGCGGAGCAGATACGCAGTATTTT	CASSPSGTSGADTQYF
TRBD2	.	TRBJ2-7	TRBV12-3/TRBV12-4	TGTGCCAGCAGTCCGCGGGAGGGCCCTGAGCAGTACTTC	CASSPREGPEQYF
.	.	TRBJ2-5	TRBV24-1	TGTGCCACCAGTGATTTCCTGTCAGGGGAGACCCAGTACTTC	CATSDFLSGETQYF
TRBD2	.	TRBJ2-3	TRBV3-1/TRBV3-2	TGTGCCAGCAGCCAAGGCGGGAGGTCTAGCACAGATACGCAGTATTTT	CASSQGGRSSTDTQYF
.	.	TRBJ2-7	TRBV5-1	TGCGCCAGCAGCTTGGCCAACTACGAGCAGTACTTC	CASSLANYEQYF
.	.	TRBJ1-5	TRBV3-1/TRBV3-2	TGTGCCAGCAGCCAAGAGAACGGGGAGATGGGCAATCAGCCCCAGCATTTT	CASSQENGEMGNQPQHF
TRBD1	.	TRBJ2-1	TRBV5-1	TGCGCCAGCAGCTTGGATGGGACAGGTTTTAATGAGCAGTTCTTC	CASSLDGTGFNEQFF
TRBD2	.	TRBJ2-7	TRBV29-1	TGCAGCGTGGGACTAGCGGGAGTGCAGTACTTC	CSVGLAGVQYF
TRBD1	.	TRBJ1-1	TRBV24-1	TGTGCCACCAGTGATTCCGGACAGGGGCACACTGAAGCTTTCTTT	CATSDSGQGHTEAFF
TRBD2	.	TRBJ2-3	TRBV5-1	TGCGCCAGCAGCCTTAGGACTAGCGGGAGAACAGATACGCAGTATTTT	CASSLRTSGRTDTQYF
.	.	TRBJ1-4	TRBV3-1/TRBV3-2	TGTGCCAGCAGCCCGGACCCGGGGCGAGCGGGCGAAAAACTGTTTTTT	CASSPDPGRAGEKLFF
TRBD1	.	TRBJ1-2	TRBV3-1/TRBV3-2	TGTGCCAGCAGCCAAGTAACAGGGGGAGGCTACACCTTC	CASSQVTGGGYTF
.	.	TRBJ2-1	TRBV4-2	TGTGCCAGCAGCCAAGATGCAACTAGCCGGCACAATGAGCAGTTCTTC	CASSQDATSRHNEQFF
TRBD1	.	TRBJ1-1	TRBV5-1	TGCGCCAGCAGCTTGGGGACAGGGGGCCACACTGAAGCTTTCTTT	CASSLGTGGHTEAFF
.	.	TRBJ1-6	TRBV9	TGTGCCAGCAGCGGAACGGAGGCCAAATATAATTCACCCCTCCACTTT	CASSGTEAKYNSPLHF
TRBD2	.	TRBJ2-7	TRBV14	TGTGCCAGCAGCCAAGGCGGGGGGAGCTCCTACGAGCAGTACTTC	CASSQGGGSSYEQYF
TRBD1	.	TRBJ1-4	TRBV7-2	TGTGCCAGCAGCTCCACAGGGGAGACTAATGAAAAACTGTTTTTT	CASSSTGETNEKLFF
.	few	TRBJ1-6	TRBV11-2	TGTGCCAGCAGCTTAGGCGATTCACCCCTCCACTTT	CASSLGDSPLHF
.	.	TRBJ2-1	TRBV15	TGTGCCACCAGCAGAGTTCAGACTATCAATGAGCAGTTCTTC	CATSRVQTINEQFF
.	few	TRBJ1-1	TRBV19	TGTGCCAGTAATTCCTACAGGGTTTTCGACACTGAAGCTTTCTTT	CASNSYRVFDTEAFF
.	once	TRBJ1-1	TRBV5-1	TGCGCCAGCAGCTTGGCCTGGGGGCGCGGGACTGAAGCTTTCTTT	CASSLAWGRGTEAFF
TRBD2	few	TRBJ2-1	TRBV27	TGTGCCAGCAGTTTAAGGCCAGCGGGAGGGGGGAATGGGCAGTTCTTC	CASSLRPAGGGNGQFF
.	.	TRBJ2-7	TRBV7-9	TGTGCCAGCAGCTTAGGAAGAACAGGGACCTACGAGCAGTACTTC	CASSLGRTGTYEQYF
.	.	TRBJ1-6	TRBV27	TGTGCCAGCAGTTTAGGGGGCGCTTATAATTCACCCCTCCACTTT	CASSLGGAYNSPLHF
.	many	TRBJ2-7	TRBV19	TGTGCCAGTGCCTCAGTTGGGGGGAGTTGGAACGAGCAGTACTTC	CASASVGGSWNEQYF
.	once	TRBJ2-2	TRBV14	TGTGCCAGCAGCCAAGATCCCACTACACGCACCGGGGAGCTGTTTTTT	CASSQDPTTRTGELFF
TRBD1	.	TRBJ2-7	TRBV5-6	TGTGCCAGCAGCTTGAAAGACGGGACAGGGACCTACGAGCAGTACTTC	CASSLKDGTGTYEQYF
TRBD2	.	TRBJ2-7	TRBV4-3	TGCGCCAGCAGCCAACTCACTAGCGGGAGATACTACGAGCAGTACTTC	CASSQLTSGRYYEQYF
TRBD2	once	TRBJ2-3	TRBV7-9	TGTGCCAGCAGCTCGTGGACTAGCAAAGTACCAGATACGCAGTATTTT	CASSSWTSKVPDTQYF
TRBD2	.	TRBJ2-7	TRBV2	TGTGCCAGCAGTGTAAGCGGGAGGGATTACGAGCAGTACTTC	CASSVSGRDYEQYF
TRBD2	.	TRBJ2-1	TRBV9	TGTGCCAGCAGCCTATCGGGAGGCGATCCCTACAATGAGCAGTTCTTC	CASSLSGGDPYNEQFF
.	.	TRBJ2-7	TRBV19	TGTGCCAGTAGTACATTCGGCGGATACGAGCAGTACTTC	CASSTFGGYEQYF